This is a list of T cell receptor beta chains from one sample in a study of identical twins. MiXCR, applied by TCRdb to the 5' RACE reads, yields one record per CDR3 protein. This table holds fewer than 550,000 distinct CDR3 sequences, about 13% found once. The same data also contributed to another study, on yellow fever vaccine responses in identical twins.

The sequenced sample was CD4+ T cells sorted from blood. The receptors shown here come from a woman between 18 and 30 years old in good health. CDR3s include the opening cysteine and the closing phenylalanine or tryptophan. Each record gives: V gene, J gene, D gene, clone size, CDR3 protein, CDR3 DNA. A D gene is named only where the DNA matches it firmly. Size tells how often a clone was seen (once, few, many) or the class of an expanded clone, and some rows leave it out.

>TRBV5-8|TRBJ2-1|TRBD1|few
CASSFNFKGAGSNEQFF
TGTGCCAGCAGCTTCAACTTCAAGGGGGCAGGTAGTAATGAGCAGTTCTTC
>TRBV20-1|TRBJ1-3|TRBD1|medium-sized
CSAAQGGPGNTIYF
TGCAGTGCAGCACAGGGGGGTCCTGGAAACACCATATATTTT
>TRBV6-1|TRBJ1-2|-|few
CASSDPRGQGKGGYTF
TGTGCCAGCAGTGATCCCCGGGGGCAGGGCAAGGGTGGCTACACCTTC
>TRBV7-8|TRBJ1-4|-|-
CASSLAWREEKLFF
TGTGCCAGCAGCTTAGCTTGGAGGGAGGAAAAACTGTTTTTT
>TRBV24-1|TRBJ2-5|-|few
CATSDLQETQYF
TGTGCCACCAGTGATTTGCAGGAGACCCAGTACTTC
>TRBV9|TRBJ2-7|TRBD1|-
CASSVAGTASYEQYF
TGTGCCAGCAGCGTAGCCGGGACAGCCTCCTACGAGCAGTACTTC
>TRBV21-1|TRBJ2-1|-|many
CASSKWFRPPRYNEQFF
TGTGCCAGCAGCAAATGGTTCAGGCCCCCAAGGTACAATGAGCAGTTCTTC
>TRBV2|TRBJ2-7|TRBD2|few
CASSEGLAGNEQYF
TGTGCCAGCAGTGAGGGGCTAGCGGGAAACGAGCAGTACTTC
>TRBV25-1|TRBJ2-1|-|many
CASSPDRRGSYNEQFF
TGTGCCAGCAGTCCCGACAGGCGGGGATCATACAATGAGCAGTTCTTC
>TRBV18|TRBJ2-5|-|few
CASSPSSGQETQYF
TGTGCCAGCTCCCCCTCGTCGGGGCAAGAGACCCAGTACTTC
>TRBV29-1|TRBJ2-2|-|-
CSVSISNTGELFF
TGCAGCGTAAGCATTTCGAACACCGGGGAGCTGTTTTTT
>TRBV12-3/TRBV12-4|TRBJ2-3|TRBD1|few
CASSRGDRGTDTQYF
TGTGCCAGCAGTCGCGGGGACAGGGGCACAGATACGCAGTATTTT
>TRBV5-1|TRBJ2-1|-|few
CASSLDREDSEQFF
TGCGCCAGCAGCTTGGATAGGGAGGACAGTGAGCAGTTCTTC
>TRBV5-1|TRBJ2-7|-|few
CASTLSGGGSYEQYF
TGCGCCAGCACCCTCAGTGGAGGTGGCTCCTACGAGCAGTACTTC